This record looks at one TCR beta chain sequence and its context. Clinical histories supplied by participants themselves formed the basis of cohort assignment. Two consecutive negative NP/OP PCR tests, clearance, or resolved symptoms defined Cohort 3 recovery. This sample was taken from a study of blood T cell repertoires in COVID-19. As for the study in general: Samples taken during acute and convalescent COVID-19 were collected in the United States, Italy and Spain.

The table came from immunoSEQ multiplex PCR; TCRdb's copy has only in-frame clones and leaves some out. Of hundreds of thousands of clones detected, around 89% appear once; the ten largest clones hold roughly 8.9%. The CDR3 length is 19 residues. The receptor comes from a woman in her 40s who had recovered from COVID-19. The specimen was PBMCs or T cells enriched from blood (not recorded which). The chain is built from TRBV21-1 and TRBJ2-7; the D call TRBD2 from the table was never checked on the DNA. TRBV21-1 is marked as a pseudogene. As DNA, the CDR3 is TGTGCCAGCAGCAAACCCTCGGGGACTAGCGGGAGGAAAGACTACGAGCAGTACTTC. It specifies CASSKPSGTSGRKDYEQYF.